This entry lists 21 T cell receptor beta chains sequenced from one sample in a study of OX40 agonist ivuxolimab in advanced cancers. Data came from immunoSEQ multiplex PCR; TCRdb stores just in-frame clones and leaves some out. The sample has approximately 84,000 clones, 65% to 90% seen once. Specimen: CD4+ or CD8+ T cells sorted from blood, collected in a trial of the OX40 agonist ivuxolimab. The receptors stem from an adult with an advanced solid tumor such as melanoma, head and neck, liver or kidney cancer.

In its sample, this clone was seen a few times. The chain joins TRBV2 to TRBJ2-7; D is tentatively TRBD1 or TRBD2 (5 bases each). The CDR3 covers 11 residues. The V and J ends lost 7 bases and 7 bases respectively, with 11 bases between them. Germline V gives CDR1 SNHLY, CDR2 FYNNEI. The CDR3 nucleotides are TGTGCCAGCACCCACGAGGGGGAGCAGTACTTC. Its protein is CASTHEGEQYF.

This clone was detected a few times. The chain carries TRBV30 and TRBJ2-2; TRBD2 might be the D (5 bases). Trimming shortened V by 5 bases and J by 4 bases, and 5 bases separated the two germline ends. CDR1 and CDR2 (germline): GTSNPN, SVGIG (reference sequence). The CDR3 sequence is 11 residues long. The CDR3 sequence: CAWAGTGELFF. CDR3 DNA sequence: TGTGCCTGGGCGGGCACCGGGGAGCTGTTTTTT.

CDR3 bases: TGTGCCAGCAGGATTACCTACGAGCAGTACTTC. Its protein is CASRITYEQYF. This rearrangement joins TRBV2 to TRBJ2-7; no reliable D call. The CDR3 loop spans 11 amino acids. The germline gives CDR1 SNHLY, CDR2 FYNNEI. Trimming stripped 6 bases from V and 2 bases from J, with 5 bases between.

V usage is TRBV7-2 and J usage is TRBJ2-7; D possibly corresponds to TRBD2 (5 bases). Trimming took 4 bases from V and 3 from J, leaving 16 bases between them. Per germline, CDR1 SGHTA and CDR2 FQGNSA. This CDR3 region has 15 residues. CDR3 residues: CASSSTAFRDYEQYF. CDR3 nucleotides: TGTGCCAGCAGCTCCACAGCCTTTCGGGACTACGAGCAGTACTTC.

The V gene is TRBV5-5, the J gene TRBJ1-4; D may be TRBD1 (6 bases). V shed 3 bases and J shed 3 bases, with 12 bases lying between them. CDR3 length: 15 amino acids. Per germline, CDR1 SGHKS and CDR2 YYEKEE (reference sequence). The CDR3 is CASSSTGPPNEKLFF. For the CDR3, the DNA is TGTGCCAGCAGCTCAACAGGGCCACCTAATGAAAAACTGTTTTTT. The full variable domain, rest sourced from reference TRBV5-5 and TRBJ1-4, is DAGVTQSPTHLIKTRGQQVTLRCSPISGHKSVSWYQQVLGQGPQFIFQYYEKEERGRGNFPDRFSARQFPNYSSELNVNALLLGDSALYLCASSSTGPPNEKLFFGSGTQLSVL.

The V and J genes are TRBV19 and TRBJ1-2, with a tentative D call TRBD1 (5 bases). This CDR3 region has 14 residues. CDR1 is LNHDA and CDR2 is SQIVND in the germline V gene (reference sequence). Trimming removed 7 bases from V and 0 bases from J, with 12 bases in between. The CDR3 region is CASNPGRTNYGYTF. The CDR3 coding sequence is TGTGCCAGTAATCCAGGGCGAACTAACTATGGCTACACCTTC. Variable domain in full (rest from reference TRBV19 and TRBJ1-2): DGGITQSPKYLFRKEGQNVTLSCEQNLNHDAMYWYRQDPGQGLRLIYYSQIVNDFQKGDIAEGYSVSREKKESFPLTVTSAQKNPTAFYLCASNPGRTNYGYTFGSGTRLTVV.

The chain joins TRBV5-1 to TRBJ1-4; a weak D match, TRBD1 (5 bases). The CDR3 extends over 15 amino acids. V lost 4 bases, J lost 5 bases, and 15 bases lay in between. CDR1 and CDR2 (germline): SGHRS, YFSETQ. CDR3 nucleotide sequence: TGCGCCAGCAGCAGGGACCGCGGGGGGAATGAAAAACTGTTTTTT. It translates to CASSRDRGGNEKLFF.

The chain is built from TRBV11-2 and TRBJ1-2, with D uncertain. Trimming took 5 bases from V and 2 from J, leaving 9 bases between them. The V gene's germline CDR1 is SGHAT and CDR2 FQNNGV. This CDR3 is 13 amino acids long. The CDR3 DNA reads as TGTGCCAGCAGCCCCAACAGAAACTATGGCTACACCTTC. Protein sequence: CASSPNRNYGYTF.

The chain is built from TRBV5-4 and TRBJ2-5; TRBD1 matches 8 bases. V lost 2 bases to trimming and J lost 5 bases; unmatched junction nucleotides: 8. The CDR3 has 15 residues. Germline V gives CDR1 SGHNT, CDR2 YYREEE (reference sequence). CDR3: CASSFDRGGVETQYF. The CDR3 region has the DNA TGTGCCAGCAGCTTTGACAGGGGAGGTGTGGAGACCCAGTACTTC.

As concerns this clone: Within the sample, other DNA sequences also encode this same CDR3. V and J are TRBV19 and TRBJ2-1, with 11 bases fitting TRBD2. V gave up 3 bases and J gave up 8 bases; unmatched junction bases: 3. The germline V gene has CDR1 LNHDA and CDR2 SQIVND (reference sequence). CDR3 length: 14 residues. In DNA, the CDR3 is TGTGCCAGTAGTATTAGCGGGGGGGCGCATGAGCAGTTCTTC. It yields the protein CASSISGGAHEQFF. The variable domain in full, with the rest retrieved from reference TRBV19 and TRBJ2-1, is DGGITQSPKYLFRKEGQNVTLSCEQNLNHDAMYWYRQDPGQGLRLIYYSQIVNDFQKGDIAEGYSVSREKKESFPLTVTSAQKNPTAFYLCASSISGGAHEQFFGPGTRLTVL.

The J gene is TRBJ2-2, the V gene TRBV5-1; the match to TRBD2 covers 10 bases. The CDR3 spans 16 residues. CDR1 is SGHRS and CDR2 is YFSETQ in the germline V gene. The V segment lost 0 bases and the J segment 3 bases; nucleotides outside the gene matches: 2. CDR3 bases: TGCGCCAGCAGCTTGGACACTAGCGGGGACACCGGGGAGCTGTTTTTT. This sequence encodes CASSLDTSGDTGELFF.

The chain is built from TRBV28 and TRBJ1-2, with 8 bases lining up with TRBD1. The CDR3 has 16 residues. Germline V CDR1 and CDR2: MDHEN, SYDVKM. V lost 5 bases and J lost 1; bases outside the gene matches: 9. CDR3 sequence reads: CASSITGTGVNYGYTF. For the CDR3, the DNA is TGTGCCAGCAGTATCACCGGGACAGGCGTTAACTATGGCTACACCTTC.

The chain combines TRBV19 with TRBJ1-5, with D unresolved. V lost 3 bases to trimming and J lost 0 bases, with 15 bases between them. The germline gives CDR1 LNHDA, CDR2 SQIVND (reference sequence). The CDR3 consists of 17 residues. CDR3 amino acids: CASSMGRYRYSNQPQHF. The CDR3 bases are TGTGCCAGTAGTATGGGGAGGTACCGTTATAGCAATCAGCCCCAGCATTTT. Full variable domain (missing parts from reference TRBV19 and TRBJ1-5): DGGITQSPKYLFRKEGQNVTLSCEQNLNHDAMYWYRQDPGQGLRLIYYSQIVNDFQKGDIAEGYSVSREKKESFPLTVTSAQKNPTAFYLCASSMGRYRYSNQPQHFGDGTRLSIL.

The gene calls are TRBV19 and TRBJ1-1; no clear D gene. Trimming pared 5 bases from V and 2 bases from J, leaving 12 bases between. The germline CDR1 and CDR2 sequences are LNHDA and SQIVND (reference sequence). There are 14 residues in the CDR3. CDR3 coding DNA: TGTGCCAGTAGTCGGGAGGGCGGTAACACTGAAGCTTTCTTT. The encoded protein is CASSREGGNTEAFF.

The chain is built from TRBV5-3 and TRBJ2-6, with 8 bases that match TRBD1. TRBV5-3 carries the ORF label, with uncertain function. This CDR3 has 19 amino acids. Trimming at V came to 3 bases and at J to 2 bases, leaving 13 bases not matched to a gene. The CDR3 protein is CARSSPVGTGTAGANVLTF. CDR3 bases: TGTGCCAGAAGCTCCCCGGTGGGGACAGGTACTGCTGGGGCCAACGTCCTGACTTTC.

This chain connects TRBV11-3 to TRBJ2-7; D possibly corresponds to TRBD2 (5 bases). The CDR3 loop spans 14 amino acids. Per the germline V gene, CDR1 is SGHNT and CDR2 is YENEEA. Trimming shortened V by 2 bases and J by 2 bases, and 10 bases separated the two germline ends. CDR3 bases: TGTGCCAGCAGCTTAAGCGGCAGACCCTACGAGCAGTACTTC. Its protein is CASSLSGRPYEQYF. The full variable domain, completed using reference TRBV11-3 and TRBJ2-7, is EAGVVQSPRYKIIEKKQPVAFWCNPISGHNTLYWYLQNLGQGPELLIRYENEEAVDDSQLPKDRFSAERLKGVDSTLKIQPAELGDSAVYLCASSLSGRPYEQYFGPGTRLTVT.

This clone appeared a single time. This chain uses TRBV5-1 with TRBJ2-7; the D gene is possibly TRBD1 (6 bases). The germline gives CDR1 SGHRS, CDR2 YFSETQ. V dropped 5 bases and J dropped 3 bases, with 15 bases sitting between them. This CDR3 region has 14 residues. In DNA, the CDR3 is TGCGCCAGCAGGCCCCCGACAGGACTCTACGAGCAGTACTTC. Residues: CASRPPTGLYEQYF.

This clone has only one observation. The chain uses TRBV5-1 and TRBJ2-3; D is ambiguous. This CDR3 spans 15 amino acids. Germline CDR1 and CDR2: SGHRS and YFSETQ. Trimming shortened V by 0 bases and J by 5 bases, and 13 bases separated the two germline ends. The CDR3 here is CASSLAFGSVDTQYF. CDR3 in DNA: TGCGCCAGCAGCTTGGCCTTCGGGTCGGTAGATACGCAGTATTTT.

In its sample, this clone was seen a few times. The chain combines TRBV5-4 with TRBJ1-1, with D perhaps matching TRBD1 (6 bases). Per the germline V gene, CDR1 is SGHNT and CDR2 is YYREEE (reference sequence). The CDR3 spans 14 residues. Trimming stripped 1 base from V and 5 bases from J, with 12 bases between. This CDR3 is CASSLLGGQTEAFF. The CDR3, as DNA: TGTGCCAGCAGCTTGTTGGGGGGGCAGACTGAAGCTTTCTTT.

The J gene is TRBJ2-5, the V gene TRBV7-3; the match to TRBD2 covers 7 bases. V dropped 3 bases and J dropped 2; count of bases not matched to a gene: 9. The germline gives CDR1 SGHTA, CDR2 FQGTGA. This CDR3 has 16 amino acids. CDR3 amino acids: CASSFGPMGGQETQYF. The CDR3 DNA sequence: TGTGCCAGCAGCTTTGGGCCAATGGGGGGGCAAGAGACCCAGTACTTC.

The V call is TRBV7-2, the J call TRBJ2-7, with no clear D. The germline V and J ends were trimmed by 1 base and 3 bases, with 7 bases remaining between them. This CDR3 is built from 13 residues. Looked up from germline, CDR1 is SGHTA and CDR2 is FQGNSA. The CDR3: CASSLGRLYEQYF. For the CDR3, the DNA is TGTGCCAGCAGCTTAGGGCGCCTCTACGAGCAGTACTTC.